The present TCR beta chain was sequenced within a study of identifying expanded T cells in peripheral blood. To note about this clone: Its target is not known.

Assay: immunoSEQ multiplex PCR; the TCRdb copy retains only in-frame clones and omits some. This sample carries more than 85,000 clones, about nine tenths of them seen once, and the ten largest clones take 13% to 15%. The ends were cut back, 5 bases at V and 8 bases at J, with 18 bases in the middle. The length of the CDR3 is 15 residues. Germline V gives CDR1 SEHNR, CDR2 FQNEAQ (reference sequence). The study's findings and limits: Two-week clone count variance significantly increased as total template count grew.

This TCR derives from a person aged 18-69 years in good health. V usage is TRBV7-9 and J usage is TRBJ1-4, with no clear D. Material: blood. The CDR3 protein is CASSPPIRLGEKLFF. The CDR3 nucleotides are TGTGCCAGCAGCCCTCCAATACGGTTGGGGGAAAAACTGTTTTTT.